What follows describes a single T cell receptor beta chain. This table comes from immunoSEQ multiplex PCR, and its TCRdb copy is limited to in-frame clones, with some not included. The table shows approximately 350,000 clones, with over 80% occurring only once. The data were taken from a study of blood T cell repertoires in COVID-19. Material: PBMCs or T cells enriched from blood (not recorded which). This receptor was identified in a woman between 50 and 59 years old who had recovered from COVID-19.

The CDR3 spells CASSLGLAGGYEQYF. Here the CDR3 DNA reads TGTGCCAGCAGTCTGGGACTAGCGGGGGGGTACGAGCAGTACTTC. This chain links TRBV6-5 with TRBJ2-7; 16 nucleotides agree with TRBD2. The CDR3 runs to 15 residues. After removal of 5 bases from V and 4 bases from J, the junction contained 2 bases not matched to a gene. Germline V lookup: CDR1 MNHEY, CDR2 SVGAGI.